The next 10 T cell receptor beta chains were all read from a single sample in a study of T-cell memory formation after mild COVID-19. TCRdb fed the 5' RACE reads into MiXCR, producing one record per CDR3 protein. The table shows some 64,000 distinct CDR3 sequences, with 9% to 9.5% occurring only once. Sequences were obtained from PBMCs or a T cell subset sorted from them (not recorded which). Every receptor here comes from a man younger than 35 who had mild COVID-19 (a few samples of this study predate the infection). Cell type and time point are not known.

This clonotype was counted ten times or more. The J gene is TRBJ1-6, the V gene TRBV7-2; perhaps TRBD1 as D (5 bases). The germline gives CDR1 SGHTA, CDR2 FQGNSA. The CDR3 has 14 amino acids. V lost 4 bases and J 7 bases, leaving 11 bases between the germline ends. For the CDR3, the DNA is TGTGCCAGCAGCTCCTCCGGGGGGAATTCACCCCTCCACTTT. Amino acids: CASSSSGGNSPLHF.

This clonotype was detected ten times or more. The V call is TRBV6-2 or TRBV6-3, the J call TRBJ2-5; TRBD1 aligns across 7 bases. In germline, CDR1 is MNHEY, CDR2 SVGEGT. J gave up 1 base and V 6 bases, and 2 bases lay outside the gene matches. CDR3 length equals 13 residues. CDR3 DNA sequence: TGTGCCAGCAGCAGGGACAGCCAAGAGACCCAGTACTTC. Residues: CASSRDSQETQYF.

CDR3 in DNA: TGCGCCAGCAGCTTGGAGGGGGCCCGCTACAATGAGCAGTTCTTC. It encodes CASSLEGARYNEQFF. The chain joins TRBV5-1 to TRBJ2-1, with 7 nucleotides matching TRBD1. The CDR3 consists of 15 residues. With V trimmed by 0 bases and J by 3 bases, 3 bases remained unmatched. The germline gives CDR1 SGHRS, CDR2 YFSETQ.

The table lists this clonotype with many counts. The chain recombines TRBV6-5 with TRBJ2-1, with 11 bases aligning to TRBD2. The germline V gene has CDR1 MNHEY and CDR2 SVGAGI. This CDR3 is built from 16 residues. Losses at the gene ends were 2 bases for V and 1 base for J; bases not matched to a gene: 1. CDR3 coding DNA: TGTGCCAGCAGTTACCTAGCGGGGGGTTCCTACAATGAGCAGTTCTTC. Translating gives CASSYLAGGSYNEQFF.

Many counts were recorded for this clonotype. The gene calls are TRBV4-2 and TRBJ2-7; D uncertain. Trimming removed 1 base from V and 7 bases from J, with 11 bases in between. The CDR3 covers 13 residues. Germline V lookup: CDR1 LGHNA, CDR2 YNFKEQ. In DNA, the CDR3 is TGTGCCAGCAGCCAAGCCCCCTACGGGGAGCAGTACTTC. Translating gives CASSQAPYGEQYF.

This clonotype came up many times. This sequence joins TRBV7-2 and TRBJ1-5, with D possibly being TRBD1 (6 bases). From germline, CDR1 is SGHTA and CDR2 FQGNSA. The CDR3 has 13 residues. V was pared by 6 bases and J by 7 bases, with 13 bases between. CDR3 sequence reads: CASSIQGRQPQHF. The DNA for the CDR3 is TGTGCCAGCAGTATACAGGGTAGGCAGCCCCAGCATTTT.

This chain's CDR3 is CASSFQDQETQYF. The CDR3 DNA follows: TGTGCCAGCAGTTTCCAGGATCAAGAGACCCAGTACTTC. J is TRBJ2-5 and V is TRBV6-1; unclear D gene. The V gene lost 5 bases and the J gene lost 2 bases, with 9 bases spanning the gap. This CDR3 is 13 amino acids long. Germline CDR1 MNHNS, CDR2 SASEGT.

The chain is built from TRBV7-2 and TRBJ1-2; TRBD1 matches 11 bases. The CDR3 has 15 residues. V gave up 5 bases and J gave up 5 bases; unmatched junction bases: 7. Per the germline V gene, CDR1 is SGHTA and CDR2 is FQGNSA. The CDR3 spells CASSRPGQGVYGYTF. The DNA for the CDR3 is TGTGCCAGCAGCCGTCCGGGACAGGGGGTATATGGCTACACCTTC.

The chain is built from TRBV9 and TRBJ2-3; D remains ambiguous. This CDR3 spans 14 amino acids. The germline gives CDR1 SGDLS, CDR2 YYNGEE. The V gene lost 0 bases and the J gene lost 0 bases, with 5 bases spanning the gap. CDR3 nucleotides: TGTGCCAGCAGCGTAGGTAGTAGCACAGATACGCAGTATTTT. The encoded protein is CASSVGSSTDTQYF.

This clonotype was counted ten times or more. The V call is TRBV4-3, the J call TRBJ2-3; a possible D gene is TRBD2 (5 bases). CDR1 LGHNA and CDR2 YSLEER come from the germline V gene. V lost 0 bases, J lost 3 bases, and 10 bases lay in between. This CDR3 contains 15 residues. The CDR3 DNA sequence: TGCGCCAGCAGCCAAGATCAACGGGGTACAGATACGCAGTATTTT. This sequence encodes CASSQDQRGTDTQYF.